Following are 28 T cell receptor beta chains from one sample sequenced in a study of CD8 T cells in Susac syndrome. RNA in amounts of roughly 0.5 to 1 ug was reverse transcribed with random hexamers. TCRdb reprocessed the immunoSEQ multiplex PCR reads with MiXCR, giving one entry per CDR3 protein. Of fewer than 250,000 distinct CDR3 sequences listed, 93% are singletons. Sequencing used CD4+ T cells from PBMCs. These receptors all come from a human donor in good health.

The table lists this clonotype with a count of one. V gene TRBV19 combines with J gene TRBJ2-3; D might be TRBD1 (5 bases). Deletions cut 3 bases from V and 0 bases from J, with 13 bases between. The germline V gene encodes CDR1 LNHDA and CDR2 SQIVND (reference sequence). CDR3 size: 16 residues. The CDR3 DNA sequence: TGTGCCAGTAGTATCTCCAGGGTGAGAAGCACAGATACGCAGTATTTT. Translated: CASSISRVRSTDTQYF.

This chain joins TRBV3-1 and TRBJ2-7; a possible D gene is TRBD1 (6 bases). CDR3 length: 13 residues. Germline lookup yields CDR1 LGHDT and CDR2 YNNKEL (reference sequence). V dropped 1 base and J dropped 4 bases, with 8 bases sitting between them. This CDR3 is CASSQAGVYEQYV. CDR3 nucleotide sequence: TGTGCCAGCAGCCAAGCAGGGGTTTACGAGCAGTACGTC.

The chain carries TRBV18 and TRBJ2-1, with D possibly called TRBD1 or TRBD2 (5 bases each). CDR1 and CDR2 from the germline V gene are KGHSH and LQKENI. Trimming took off 3 bases at V and 3 bases at J, with 9 bases between the two ends. CDR3 length: 14 residues. In DNA, the CDR3 is TGTGCCAGCTCACCGGGACGGGACTACAATGAGCAGTTCTTC. It encodes CASSPGRDYNEQFF. The complete variable domain, with remaining parts taken from reference TRBV18 and TRBJ2-1, reads NAGVMQNPRHLVRRRGQEARLRCSPMKGHSHVYWYRQLPEEGLKFMVYLQKENIIDESGMPKERFSAEFPKEGPSILRIQQVVRGDSAAYFCASSPGRDYNEQFFGPGTRLTVL.

The gene calls are TRBV3-1 and TRBJ1-1; D is unresolved. Germline values: CDR1 LGHDT, CDR2 YNNKEL (reference sequence). V was cut by 4 bases and J by 1 base, with 13 bases left in between. CDR3 length: 15 amino acids. The CDR3 coding sequence is TGTGCCAGCAGCCCGACCCCTTTAGGGAACACTGAAGCTTTCTTT. The encoded protein is CASSPTPLGNTEAFF.

This clonotype appeared a single time. This chain links TRBV12-3 or TRBV12-4 with TRBJ1-2; 11 nucleotides agree with TRBD1. Trimming removed 6 bases from V and 0 bases from J; junction bases left unmatched: 9. The CDR3 contains 17 residues. CDR3 residues: CASRVDRGRPSNYGYTF. In DNA, the CDR3 is TGTGCCAGCAGAGTGGACAGGGGGCGCCCGTCTAACTATGGCTACACCTTC.

The chain joins TRBV6-2 or TRBV6-3 to TRBJ2-7, with 9 bases identical to TRBD1. Germline V gene lookup returns CDR1 MNHEY and CDR2 SVGEGT. This CDR3 contains 15 residues. The V gene end was trimmed by 6 bases and the J gene end by 5 bases; junction bases not matched to a gene: 11. CDR3 DNA sequence: TGTGCCAGCAGGGGAACAGGGGGCGCGGTTCACGAGCAGTACGTC. It yields the protein CASRGTGGAVHEQYV.

The chain combines TRBV5-1 with TRBJ1-4, with 9 bases fitting TRBD1. The CDR3 has 14 amino acids. V shed 2 bases and J 7 bases; nucleotides not matched to a gene: 3. The germline gives CDR1 SGHRS, CDR2 YFSETQ. The CDR3 nucleotides are TGCGCCAGCAGCTTCTTGGACAGGGGTGAAAAACTGTTTTTT. It yields the protein CASSFLDRGEKLFF.

The chain links TRBV7-2 to TRBJ2-4; D uncertain. The CDR3 runs to 18 residues. Germline V gene sequence: CDR1 SGHTA, CDR2 FQGNSA. The V and J ends lost 6 bases and 2 bases respectively, with 23 bases between them. The CDR3 DNA sequence: TGTGCCAGCAGTTTCCTCAGGCTGGGCTTAGGATCCAAAAACATTCAGTACTTC. Its translation is CASSFLRLGLGSKNIQYF.

V gene TRBV7-3 combines with J gene TRBJ2-7; 8 bases map to TRBD1. V gave up 1 base and J gave up 3 bases; unmatched junction bases: 8. Germline loops: CDR1 SGHTA, CDR2 FQGTGA. CDR3 length: 16 residues. This CDR3 reads CASSLRGQVGGYEQYF. In DNA, the CDR3 is TGTGCCAGCAGCTTAAGGGGACAGGTGGGCGGCTACGAGCAGTACTTC. Supplemented by reference TRBV7-3 and TRBJ2-7, the full variable domain reads GAGVSQTPSNKVTEKGKYVELRCDPISGHTALYWYRQSLGQGPEFLIYFQGTGAADDSGLPNDRFFAVRPEGSVSTLKIQRTERGDSAVYLCASSLRGQVGGYEQYFGPGTRLTVT.

This clonotype has just one count. The rearrangement links TRBV19 to TRBJ1-1; 10 nucleotides match TRBD1. CDR1 and CDR2 (germline): LNHDA, SQIVND (reference sequence). V gave up 4 bases and J gave up 4 bases; unmatched junction bases: 6. This CDR3 has 15 amino acids. Here the CDR3 reads CASSTRQGAGTEAFF. DNA of the CDR3: TGTGCCAGTAGTACCAGACAGGGGGCAGGCACTGAAGCTTTCTTT.

The chain carries TRBV5-6 and TRBJ2-6; D is uncertain. The CDR3 contains 15 residues. In germline, CDR1 is SGHDT, CDR2 YYEEEE. V dropped 4 bases and J dropped 1 base, with 9 bases sitting between them. The CDR3 reads CASSGQGSGANVLTF. DNA of the CDR3: TGTGCCAGCAGCGGCCAAGGTTCTGGGGCCAACGTCCTGACTTTC.

A single count supports this clonotype. The chain links TRBV5-4 to TRBJ2-3; 10 bases map to TRBD1. The CDR3 covers 16 residues. Looked up from germline, CDR1 is SGHNT and CDR2 is YYREEE (reference sequence). Losses at the gene ends were 3 bases for V and 4 bases for J; bases not matched to a gene: 8. The CDR3 loop reads CASSSGQGGTPDTQYF. CDR3 bases: TGTGCCAGCAGCTCCGGACAGGGGGGGACCCCAGATACGCAGTATTTT.

The J gene is TRBJ2-1, the V gene TRBV27; either TRBD1 or TRBD2 may fit D (5 bases each). Trimming shortened V by 6 bases and J by 4 bases, and 16 bases separated the two germline ends. The CDR3 contains 15 residues. Germline lookup yields CDR1 MNHEY and CDR2 SMNVEV (reference sequence). The CDR3 spells CASRRGSKLYNEQFF. Here the CDR3 DNA reads TGTGCCAGCAGGAGGGGTTCCAAACTATACAATGAGCAGTTCTTC.

This chain joins TRBV20-1 and TRBJ1-6; TRBD1 matches 7 bases. Trimming at V came to 4 bases and at J to 4 bases, leaving 7 bases not matched to a gene. CDR3 length equals 15 residues. The germline gives CDR1 DFQATT, CDR2 SNEGSKA (reference sequence). The CDR3 region has the DNA TGCAGTGCTAAAGAACAGGGGATGTATAATTCACCCCTCCACTTT. Protein: CSAKEQGMYNSPLHF.

V gene TRBV6-6 combines with J gene TRBJ2-6; D is uncertain. There are 12 residues in the CDR3. Trimming took off 0 bases at V and 6 bases at J, with 0 bases between the two ends. CDR1 is MNHNY, CDR2 SVGAGI, per germline (reference sequence). CDR3: CASSYSANVLTF. CDR3 in DNA: TGTGCCAGCAGTTACTCGGCCAACGTCCTGACTTTC.

In this sample, this clonotype turned up once. The J gene is TRBJ1-2, the V gene TRBV28; 7 bases match TRBD1. V lost 3 bases and J lost 8; bases outside the gene matches: 12. Germline V gene sequence: CDR1 MDHEN, CDR2 SYDVKM. The length of the CDR3 is 15 residues. CDR3 region: CASSFSTGMDGGYTF. In nucleotides, the CDR3 is TGTGCCAGCAGTTTCTCGACAGGGATGGATGGCGGCTACACCTTC.

The chain uses TRBV2 and TRBJ2-5; possibly TRBD1 for D (5 bases). The germline gives CDR1 SNHLY, CDR2 FYNNEI. The CDR3 sequence is 14 residues long. V was shortened by 4 bases and J by 2 bases, with 11 bases between the two germline ends. CDR3 DNA: TGTGCCAGCAGTGGTGCAGGGCTTCAAGAGACCCAGTACTTC. This codes for CASSGAGLQETQYF.

This chain joins TRBV30 and TRBJ1-4; the D is unclear. CDR3 length: 15 amino acids. Trimming cost V 6 bases and J 2 bases, with 16 bases left between them. Germline CDR1 and CDR2: GTSNPN and SVGIG (reference sequence). The CDR3 bases are TGTGCCTGTCGACGGACGGTCTGGACTAATGAAAAACTGTTTTTT. Translating it yields CACRRTVWTNEKLFF.

The V and J genes are TRBV6-5 and TRBJ2-5, with unresolved D. Trimming removed 6 bases from V and 5 bases from J, with 19 bases in between. The CDR3 totals 15 residues. Germline V gives CDR1 MNHEY, CDR2 SVGAGI. Here the CDR3 reads CASSPRVVFRETQYF. The DNA of the CDR3 is TGTGCCAGCAGCCCCCGGGTCGTCTTCAGGGAGACCCAGTACTTC.

CDR3 DNA sequence: TGCAGTGCTCACCCGACCGGGACAGATACGCAGTATTTT. This gives the protein CSAHPTGTDTQYF. V and J are TRBV20-1 and TRBJ2-3; D remains ambiguous. Per germline, CDR1 DFQATT and CDR2 SNEGSKA (reference sequence). The CDR3 length is 13 residues. The V end lost 5 bases, the J end lost 3 bases, and 12 bases lay between the germline ends.

The chain has TRBV6-5 and TRBJ2-3, with 7 bases aligning to TRBD2. Looked up from germline, CDR1 is MNHEY and CDR2 is SVGAGI. CDR3 length: 14 residues. V was clipped by 7 bases and J by 4 bases; unmatched bases: 8. CDR3 DNA sequence: TGTGCCAGCAAACGGGGGGAGTTGGCAGATACGCAGTATTTT. Amino acids: CASKRGELADTQYF.

The chain employs TRBV10-3 and TRBJ2-3, with 15 nucleotides matching TRBD2. The germline CDR1 and CDR2 sequences are ENHRY and SYGVKD. The J segment lost 6 bases and the V segment lost 5 bases, leaving 6 bases of the junction unmatched. The CDR3 has 16 residues. The CDR3 loop is CAISPGLAGGVDTQYF. The CDR3 DNA is TGTGCCATCAGTCCGGGACTAGCGGGGGGCGTCGATACGCAGTATTTT.

The rearrangement joins TRBV29-1 to TRBJ2-1; 8 bases are a match to TRBD2. V lost 4 bases, J lost 3 bases, and 8 bases stayed unmatched. Germline assignment: CDR1 SQVTM and CDR2 ANQGSEA. This CDR3 comprises 15 residues. The CDR3 DNA reads as TGCAGCGTTGTTCTGCGGGGGGCAATCTACAATGAGCAGTTCTTC. Amino acid sequence: CSVVLRGAIYNEQFF.

The chain couples TRBV5-6 to TRBJ1-2; no reliable D call. Trimming removed 0 bases at V and 7 bases at J, with 10 bases between. The germline CDR1 and CDR2 sequences are SGHDT and YYEEEE. The CDR3 is 13 residues long. CDR3 amino acids: CASSLGEGPGYTF. The CDR3 coding sequence is TGTGCCAGCAGCTTGGGAGAGGGTCCTGGCTACACCTTC.

The chain has TRBV28 and TRBJ1-6, with D perhaps TRBD1 (6 bases). V lost 4 bases and J 9 bases, leaving 19 bases between the germline ends. The CDR3 spans 16 residues. Germline V gene lookup returns CDR1 MDHEN and CDR2 SYDVKM. The DNA for the CDR3 is TGTGCCAGCAGTTCCAGGACTGCTTTAGGGGGTTCACCCCTCCACTTT. Translation gives CASSSRTALGGSPLHF.

The chain recombines TRBV5-1 with TRBJ1-1, with TRBD1 matching 11 bases. Germline CDR1 SGHRS, CDR2 YFSETQ. With V trimmed by 4 bases and J by 1 base, 9 bases remained unmatched. The CDR3 contains 17 residues. CDR3 in DNA: TGCGCCAGCAGCCAACCCCGGGACAGGGGGAAGAACACTGAAGCTTTCTTT. Protein: CASSQPRDRGKNTEAFF.

The rearrangement links TRBV4-3 to TRBJ1-2, with TRBD1 as a possible D gene (5 bases). V lost 0 bases and J 3 bases, leaving 17 bases between the germline ends. The CDR3 loop spans 17 amino acids. CDR1 and CDR2 from the germline V gene are LGHNA and YSLEER. The CDR3, as DNA: TGCGCCAGCAGCCAAGATGTCCAGGGCTTGAACCACTATGGCTACACCTTC. Its protein product is CASSQDVQGLNHYGYTF.

V gene TRBV9 combines with J gene TRBJ2-2; 16 bases agree with TRBD2. V was pared by 4 bases and J by 4 bases, with 10 bases of the junction left unmatched. Germline CDR1 reads SGDLS; CDR2 reads YYNGEE. This CDR3 is built from 19 residues. For the CDR3, the DNA is TGTGCCAGCAGCCCTCGGGGACTAGCGGGGGGGCTAGGCACCGGGGAGCTGTTTTTT. It is translated as CASSPRGLAGGLGTGELFF.